This T cell receptor beta chain originates from a study of control samples from healthy donors and cancer patients. The J segment lost 5 bases and the V segment lost 5 bases, leaving 5 bases of the junction unmatched. The V gene's germline CDR1 is SGHAT and CDR2 FQNNGV. This CDR3 region has 13 residues. Clones were sequenced by immunoSEQ multiplex PCR, and TCRdb holds only the in-frame ones, with some missing. The repertoire holds 65,000 to 80,000 clones, with about 90% as singletons. Sequencing was carried out using PBMCs. This clonotype was sampled from a woman aged 60-75 years with head and neck cancer. The rearrangement links TRBV11-2 to TRBJ2-7, with TRBD1 matching 8 bases. CDR3 sequence: CASSARQGHEQYF. In nucleotides, the CDR3 is TGTGCCAGCAGCGCCCGACAGGGGCACGAGCAGTACTTC.